The 7 T cell receptor beta chains below come from one sample, sequenced in a study of cytomegalovirus exposure and HLA in healthy donors. Researchers ran the PCR with 60 Vbeta and 13 Jbeta primers. Profiled with immunoSEQ multiplex PCR; TCRdb holds only in-frame clones, not every one. The table shows about 120,000 clones, with approximately 65% occurring only once. The specimen sequenced was PBMCs. The source of these receptors is a man aged 18 to 35 in good health and CMV-seronegative.

The rearrangement joins TRBV2 to TRBJ2-1; no clear D. V was pared by 8 bases and J by 5 bases, with 4 bases between. Germline-derived CDR1 and CDR2 are SNHLY and FYNNEI. The CDR3 has 10 amino acids. Written as DNA, the CDR3 is TGTGCCAGCCGGGACAATGAGCAGTTCTTC. Its protein product is CASRDNEQFF.

The CDR3 here is CASSLGPGGKGNQPQHF. CDR3 in DNA: TGTGCCAGCAGCTTGGGGCCGGGGGGGAAAGGCAATCAGCCCCAGCATTTT. The V call is TRBV7-2, the J call TRBJ1-5, with D possibly matching TRBD1 (5 bases). CDR1 SGHTA and CDR2 FQGNSA come from the germline V gene. V gave up 3 bases and J gave up 2 bases, with 17 bases separating them. The CDR3 runs 17 residues.

The chain joins TRBV5-4 to TRBJ2-1; no definite D call. Germline V CDR1 and CDR2: SGHNT, YYREEE (reference sequence). The ends were cut back, 4 bases at V and 0 bases at J, with 14 bases in the middle. This CDR3 is 16 amino acids long. DNA of the CDR3: TGTGCCAGCAGCCCCGGAGTGCCCAGCTCCTACAATGAGCAGTTCTTC. Encoded protein: CASSPGVPSSYNEQFF.

This clone was seen only a few times. The V gene is TRBV7-9, the J gene TRBJ2-1; a weak D match, TRBD1 (5 bases). Trimming took off 2 bases at V and 9 bases at J, with 11 bases between the two ends. The CDR3 is made up of 13 amino acids. CDR1 is SEHNR, CDR2 FQNEAQ, per germline (reference sequence). CDR3 loop: CASSLTQQGEQFF. The CDR3 nucleotides read TGTGCCAGCAGCTTAACCCAGCAGGGTGAGCAGTTCTTC.

The genes are TRBV29-1 and TRBJ2-2, with 9 bases fitting TRBD1. Trimming took 7 bases from V and 3 from J; bases not matched to a gene: 3. Germline-derived CDR1 and CDR2 are SQVTM and ANQGSEA. The CDR3 runs 13 residues. In DNA form, the CDR3 reads TGCAGCGCCGGGACAGGGTACACCGGGGAGCTGTTTTTT. This codes for CSAGTGYTGELFF.

The chain has TRBV7-9 and TRBJ2-5; tentative D call: TRBD1 (6 bases). V was cut by 0 bases and J by 3 bases, with 8 bases left in between. The CDR3 length is 14 residues. Germline V CDR1 and CDR2: SEHNR, FQNEAQ (reference sequence). This CDR3 is CASSLAGQKETQYF. CDR3 bases: TGTGCCAGCAGCTTAGCCGGACAGAAAGAGACCCAGTACTTC.

This clone has a single count. The rearrangement uses TRBV4-3 and TRBJ2-1; 10 nucleotides match TRBD2. Trimming cost V 8 bases and J 7 bases; bases outside gene matches: 11. This CDR3 has 15 amino acids. Looked up from germline, CDR1 is LGHNA and CDR2 is YSLEER. CDR3 loop: CASGPVAGGGNEQFF. The CDR3 nucleotides read TGCGCCAGCGGGCCTGTAGCGGGGGGTGGGAATGAGCAGTTCTTC.